These T cell receptor beta chains were read from a single sample in a study of T cells in Graves' hyperthyroidism and ophthalmopathy. TCRdb ran MiXCR on the multiplex PCR reads and lists one entry per CDR3 protein. This sample has about half a million distinct CDR3 sequences, with less than 20% found just once. The material sequenced was blood. These receptors all come from a man aged 40-49 years with Graves' ophthalmopathy. The CDR3 runs from the conserved cysteine through the conserved F or W. The D gene is left open where the match is weak. Part of the rows lack a size; the others show once, few, many or a class for expanded clones.

CDR3 DNA	CDR3 protein	D gene	J gene	clone size	V gene
TGCAGTGCTAGAGATCGAGTTAGAGGGCTGTTTTTT	CSARDRVRGLFF	-	TRBJ2-2	-	TRBV20-1
TGTGCCAGCAGTTACTCGACGGTGGGAACTGAAGCTTTCTTT	CASSYSTVGTEAFF	-	TRBJ1-1	many	TRBV6-5
TGTGCCAGCAGTGAAGCGCAGGGGACAGGTTCTCGTGAGCAGTTCTTC	CASSEAQGTGSREQFF	TRBD1	TRBJ2-1	many	TRBV2
TGTGCCAGCAGTCAGACAGGTGGGGGAGGTACGCAGTATTTT	CASSQTGGGGTQYF	-	TRBJ2-3	many	TRBV6-1
TGTGCCAGCTCACCACGGGAAAGGCAGGGTAGCAATCAGCCCCAGCATTTT	CASSPRERQGSNQPQHF	-	TRBJ1-5	few	TRBV18
TGTGCCAGTAGTGCCACGGGGAGTGGCACTGAAGCTTTCTTT	CASSATGSGTEAFF	-	TRBJ1-1	-	TRBV19
TGTGCCAGCAGCTTGGGACTACGTTCGCGGGAGACCCAGTACTTC	CASSLGLRSRETQYF	-	TRBJ2-5	few	TRBV5-5
TGTGCCTGGAGTGTTGGGACGGGGTACGAGCAGTACTTC	CAWSVGTGYEQYF	-	TRBJ2-7	many	TRBV30
TGCAGCGTTGAAGATGGACTGGAGAGGGCTGAGCAGTTCTTC	CSVEDGLERAEQFF	-	TRBJ2-1	-	TRBV29-1
TGTGCCAGCAGCCTACTAGCGGGAGCCGGGGAGCTGTTTTTT	CASSLLAGAGELFF	TRBD2	TRBJ2-2	-	TRBV6-2/TRBV6-3
TGTGCCAGTATCCCCCCTGGCTCCTACGAGCAGTACTTC	CASIPPGSYEQYF	-	TRBJ2-7	many	TRBV7-9
TGCGCCAGCAGCTTGGGTGTTCGCAGGGCCAGCTCTGGAAACACCATATATTTT	CASSLGVRRASSGNTIYF	-	TRBJ1-3	few	TRBV5-1
TGTGCCAGCAGTGCCCGGGGCAATCAGCCCCAGCATTTT	CASSARGNQPQHF	-	TRBJ1-5	-	TRBV6-1
TGTGCCTGGAGTCCCACTTCAGGCTATTACGAGCAGTACTTC	CAWSPTSGYYEQYF	-	TRBJ2-7	few	TRBV30
TGTGCCAGCAGTGGACAGGCCGAGGCCACAGATACGCAGTATTTT	CASSGQAEATDTQYF	-	TRBJ2-3	many	TRBV2
TGCGTCAGCAGTTCGGGCGATGAGCAGTTCTTC	CVSSSGDEQFF	-	TRBJ2-1	-	TRBV5-1
TGTGCCAGCAGCCATAGGGGCTTAGGCAATGAGCAGTTCTTC	CASSHRGLGNEQFF	-	TRBJ2-1	-	TRBV5-6
TGTGCCAGCAGTTGGGACAGGGGCCGTTTCAATGAGCAGTTCTTC	CASSWDRGRFNEQFF	TRBD1	TRBJ2-1	many	TRBV12-3/TRBV12-4
TGTGCCAGCAGCCAAGATCTTGCCAGGGGGGCCTACAATGAGCAGTTCTTC	CASSQDLARGAYNEQFF	-	TRBJ2-1	-	TRBV3-1
TGTGCCAGCAGCTCAACAGGGGAAAACACTGAAGCTTTCTTT	CASSSTGENTEAFF	TRBD1	TRBJ1-1	-	TRBV2
TGCGCCAGCGATGGGGATGGGCTAGCTCACACCGGGGAGCTGTTTTTT	CASDGDGLAHTGELFF	-	TRBJ2-2	-	TRBV5-1
TGTGCCACCTCGGCGGACTACTCTTGGGAGCAGTACTTC	CATSADYSWEQYF	-	TRBJ2-7	-	TRBV7-9
TGCGCCAGCAGCGTCGCAGCGGGGCTAACCGGGGAGCTGTTTTTT	CASSVAAGLTGELFF	TRBD2	TRBJ2-2	few	TRBV5-1